These 21 T cell receptor beta chains were all obtained from the same sample, sequenced in a study of blood T cell repertoires in COVID-19. Profiled with immunoSEQ multiplex PCR; TCRdb holds only in-frame clones, not every one. This sample yields about 230,000 clones, of which about 79% are seen a single time; roughly 1.4% belongs to the top ten. Sequenced: peripheral blood. The receptors were gathered from a woman in her 40s who had recovered from COVID-19.

This chain links TRBV7-6 with TRBJ2-7; 9 bases align to TRBD2. V was clipped by 4 bases and J by 4 bases; unmatched bases: 8. CDR3 length: 15 amino acids. Germline V gene lookup returns CDR1 SGHVS and CDR2 FNYEAQ. The CDR3 sequence: CASSSLAGSQYEQYF. The CDR3 bases are TGTGCCAGCAGCTCACTAGCGGGCTCCCAATACGAGCAGTACTTC.

The V gene is TRBV5-5, the J gene TRBJ1-3; weak D call: TRBD1 (5 bases). Trimming stripped 3 bases from V and 4 bases from J, with 11 bases between. CDR3 length: 14 residues. Germline values: CDR1 SGHKS, CDR2 YYEKEE (reference sequence). The CDR3 DNA sequence: TGTGCCAGCAGCTCCGGGGGGTCAGGAAACACCATATATTTT. Protein sequence: CASSSGGSGNTIYF.

The chain links TRBV4-3 to TRBJ2-1, with D unclear. CDR3 length: 17 residues. Between the trimmed V and J ends, which lost 0 bases and 1 base, there was a span of 13 bases. CDR1 LGHNA and CDR2 YSLEER come from the germline V gene. CDR3 residues: CASSQEGQVISYNEQFF. Here the CDR3 DNA reads TGCGCCAGCAGCCAAGAGGGTCAGGTTATTTCCTACAATGAGCAGTTCTTC.

The chain employs TRBV9 and TRBJ1-1; TRBD1 matches 7 bases. The CDR3 has 16 residues. J gave up 0 bases and V 3 bases, and 8 bases lay outside the gene matches. Germline CDR1 SGDLS, CDR2 YYNGEE. This CDR3 is CASSGTAGGMNTEAFF. The CDR3 nucleotides are TGTGCCAGCAGCGGAACGGCAGGGGGGATGAACACTGAAGCTTTCTTT.

The V and J genes are TRBV7-3 and TRBJ1-1; perhaps TRBD1 as D (6 bases). With 5 bases removed from V and 1 base from J, the gap between germline ends came to 11 bases. The CDR3 sequence is 14 residues long. Germline CDR1 is SGHTA and CDR2 is FQGTGA. CDR3 protein: CASSAQGSNTEAFF. The CDR3 nucleotides are TGTGCCAGCAGCGCACAGGGCTCGAACACTGAAGCTTTCTTT.

The gene calls are TRBV7-2 and TRBJ1-6; D might be TRBD1 (6 bases). V shed 1 base and J shed 8 bases, with 9 bases lying between them. Germline V gene data show CDR1 as SGHTA and CDR2 as FQGNSA. The CDR3 covers 14 residues. Here the CDR3 DNA reads TGTGCCAGCAGCTTAGGACAGGTTCATTCACCCCTCCACTTT. Encoded protein: CASSLGQVHSPLHF.

The CDR3 spells CASSLSFTVTQYF. CDR3 DNA: TGTGCCAGCAGCTTATCATTTACAGTAACGCAGTATTTT. The chain has TRBV11-3 and TRBJ2-3, with no clear D. The CDR3 loop spans 13 amino acids. V lost 2 bases, J lost 9 bases, and 12 bases lay in between. CDR1 is SGHNT and CDR2 is YENEEA in the germline V gene.

The chain recombines TRBV9 with TRBJ1-2, with 10 bases fitting TRBD1. This CDR3 is 14 amino acids long. The J segment lost 6 bases and the V segment lost 1 base, leaving 3 bases of the junction unmatched. Germline loops: CDR1 SGDLS, CDR2 YYNGEE. The CDR3 DNA reads as TGTGCCAGCAGCGTAACCGGGACAGGGGATGGCTACACCTTC. It codes for CASSVTGTGDGYTF.

The chain uses TRBV5-1 and TRBJ2-3, with 9 bases matching TRBD2. From germline, CDR1 is SGHRS and CDR2 YFSETQ. With V trimmed by 2 bases and J by 3 bases, 4 bases remained unmatched. The CDR3 covers 15 residues. DNA for the CDR3: TGCGCCAGCAGCTTCGGGGGACTAGCAACAGATACGCAGTATTTT. This encodes CASSFGGLATDTQYF.

The chain uses TRBV12-3 or TRBV12-4 and TRBJ2-5; no firm D call. CDR3 length equals 13 residues. V dropped 2 bases and J dropped 5 bases, with 9 bases sitting between them. The CDR3 spells CASSLIRKETQYF. The CDR3 coding sequence is TGTGCCAGCAGTTTAATTAGAAAGGAGACCCAGTACTTC.

The sample holds a few counts of this clone. The chain is built from TRBV25-1 and TRBJ2-1, with a possible D match to TRBD1 (5 bases). The CDR3 has 14 amino acids. V was pared by 4 bases and J by 3 bases, with 10 bases between. Germline assignment: CDR1 MGHDK and CDR2 SYGVNS. As DNA, the CDR3 is TGTGCCAGCAGTGGCCAGGGTGGCTACAATGAGCAGTTCTTC. Protein: CASSGQGGYNEQFF.

The CDR3 bases are TGTGCCAGCAGTAGGGGAGCACAGGGAAGTAATTCACCCCTCCACTTT. Protein sequence: CASSRGAQGSNSPLHF. The chain recombines TRBV6-2 or TRBV6-3 with TRBJ1-6; D might be TRBD1 (6 bases). V lost 5 bases to trimming and J lost 6 bases, with 17 bases between them. The CDR3 extends over 16 amino acids. The germline V gene encodes CDR1 MNHEY and CDR2 SVGEGT.

This clone was seen more than once but under ten times. V usage is TRBV5-8 and J usage is TRBJ2-1; 8 nucleotides agree with TRBD2. Germline trimming cut 4 bases from V and 8 bases from J; bases unmatched to any gene: 14. This CDR3 comprises 16 residues. Per germline, CDR1 SGHTS and CDR2 YDEGEE. CDR3 DNA sequence: TGTGCCAGCAGCCCTGCCCGTGCGGGGGGCATCGATGAGCAGTTCTTC. Translation: CASSPARAGGIDEQFF.

This clone was observed a single time. V and J are TRBV6-2 or TRBV6-3 and TRBJ1-5; no clear D. Trimming shortened V by 3 bases and J by 5 bases, and 8 bases separated the two germline ends. Germline CDR1 is MNHEY and CDR2 is SVGEGT. This CDR3 is 13 amino acids long. The CDR3 here is CASSYKPYQPQHF. For the CDR3, the DNA is TGTGCCAGCAGTTATAAGCCCTATCAGCCCCAGCATTTT.

By sample share, this clone is medium-sized. The chain employs TRBV24-1 and TRBJ2-2; D is ambiguous. V lost 0 bases, J lost 0 bases, and 10 bases lay in between. The CDR3 consists of 17 residues. The germline V gene encodes CDR1 KGHDR and CDR2 SFDVKD. DNA of the CDR3: TGTGCCACCAGTGATTTGCGTGGGCCGGCGAACACCGGGGAGCTGTTTTTT. It is translated as CATSDLRGPANTGELFF.

V and J are TRBV6-2 or TRBV6-3 and TRBJ1-2, with D perhaps TRBD1 (6 bases). Trimming left V 0 bases short and J 4 bases short, with 21 bases between. This CDR3 comprises 18 residues. The germline gives CDR1 MNHEY, CDR2 SVGEGT. The DNA of the CDR3 is TGTGCCAGCAGTTACTCGATTGTCCCAGCTCGAGGGGGCTATGGCTACACCTTC. It yields the protein CASSYSIVPARGGYGYTF.

This chain connects TRBV24-1 to TRBJ2-7; no clear D. Per the germline V gene, CDR1 is KGHDR and CDR2 is SFDVKD. CDR3 length equals 13 residues. V dropped 5 bases and J dropped 0 bases, with 7 bases sitting between them. CDR3 sequence reads: CATSVQDSYEQYF. The CDR3 DNA reads as TGTGCCACCAGTGTTCAGGACTCCTACGAGCAGTACTTC.

The genes are TRBV29-1 and TRBJ2-5; D call uncertain. The CDR3 extends over 14 amino acids. Deletions cut 3 bases from V and 1 base from J, with 12 bases between. Germline assignment: CDR1 SQVTM and CDR2 ANQGSEA. This CDR3 reads CSVESSGFQETQYF. For the CDR3, the DNA is TGCAGCGTTGAGAGTTCGGGTTTCCAAGAGACCCAGTACTTC.

The CDR3 region is CASSLGQDNTGELFF. The CDR3, as DNA: TGCGCCAGCAGCTTGGGACAGGACAACACCGGGGAGCTGTTTTTT. J is TRBJ2-2 and V is TRBV5-1; perhaps TRBD1 as D (6 bases). CDR1 and CDR2 (germline): SGHRS, YFSETQ. Trimming removed 0 bases at V and 2 bases at J, with 8 bases between. The CDR3 totals 15 residues.

A single count supports this clone. The V call is TRBV5-1, the J call TRBJ1-3; D may be TRBD1 (6 bases). This CDR3 comprises 15 residues. Germline values: CDR1 SGHRS, CDR2 YFSETQ. The V gene lost 1 base and the J gene lost 2 bases, with 10 bases spanning the gap. The CDR3 coding sequence is TGCGCCAGCAGCTTGCAGGGGTTCGCTGGAAACACCATATATTTT. As protein: CASSLQGFAGNTIYF.

The J gene is TRBJ1-1, the V gene TRBV11-3, with D maybe TRBD1 (5 bases). Germline V lookup: CDR1 SGHNT, CDR2 YENEEA. V was cut by 6 bases and J by 4 bases, with 12 bases left in between. This CDR3 has 13 amino acids. The CDR3 sequence is CASSIQGSTEAFF. CDR3 in DNA: TGTGCCAGCAGTATCCAGGGTAGCACTGAAGCTTTCTTT.